The 21 T cell receptor beta chains given below trace back to one sample, sequenced in a study of CD8 T cells in ankylosing spondylitis. TCRdb ran MiXCR on the 5' RACE reads and lists one entry per CDR3 protein. Among about 350,000 distinct CDR3 sequences, approximately 22% were seen once, and the ten largest hold around 14%. The sample consisted of blood, either unsorted or a sorted T cell fraction (not recorded which). These receptors all stem from a male donor with ankylosing spondylitis or in good health (not recorded which).

The chain couples TRBV11-1 to TRBJ2-1; the match to TRBD2 covers 10 bases. This CDR3 contains 16 residues. Unmatched junction bases numbered 6, after V lost 1 base and J lost 6 bases. Looked up from germline, CDR1 is SGHAT and CDR2 is FQDESV (reference sequence). CDR3 in DNA: TGTGCCAGCAGCTTAGTCAGCGGGGGGGCCCGCAATGAGCAGTTCTTC. It yields the protein CASSLVSGGARNEQFF.

The chain joins TRBV12-3 or TRBV12-4 to TRBJ2-2; TRBD2 might be the D (6 bases). Trimming removed 10 bases at V and 6 bases at J, with 24 bases between. There are 16 residues in the CDR3. DNA of the CDR3: TGTGCCACTACCCCGCGGGGTAGCGGTTCGCCCGGGGAGCTGTTTTTT. Translated: CATTPRGSGSPGELFF.

This chain joins TRBV20-1 and TRBJ2-7; D perhaps matches TRBD2 (5 bases). Trimming removed 2 bases at V and 1 base at J, with 12 bases between. This CDR3 region has 14 residues. Germline-derived CDR1 and CDR2 are DFQATT and SNEGSKA (reference sequence). CDR3 nucleotide sequence: TGCAGTGCTAGACCCACTAGGCGTTCCTACGAGCAGTACTTC. Amino acids: CSARPTRRSYEQYF.

The V gene is TRBV11-2, the J gene TRBJ2-6, with 8 bases fitting TRBD1. Trimming took 5 bases from V and 2 from J; bases not matched to a gene: 2. The CDR3 totals 15 residues. Looked up from germline, CDR1 is SGHAT and CDR2 is FQNNGV. The CDR3 loop is CASSADRAGANVLTF. The CDR3 DNA reads TGTGCCAGCAGCGCGGACAGGGCTGGGGCCAACGTCCTGACTTTC.

The chain carries TRBV27 and TRBJ2-1; maybe TRBD2 (6 bases). Germline lookup yields CDR1 MNHEY and CDR2 SMNVEV (reference sequence). CDR3 length: 16 residues. Trimming pared 4 bases from V and 3 bases from J, leaving 16 bases between. The CDR3 loop is CASSSTWVGGYNEQFF. In DNA form, the CDR3 reads TGTGCCAGCAGTTCTACCTGGGTGGGGGGCTACAATGAGCAGTTCTTC.

This clonotype was picked up a small number of times. CDR3 in DNA: TGTGCCAGCAGCCAAGAAATGGAGGGGTCTTTGGGGGCCAACGTCCTGACTTTC. Translated: CASSQEMEGSLGANVLTF. The V gene is TRBV4-2, the J gene TRBJ2-6; TRBD2 might be the D (6 bases). There are 18 residues in the CDR3. The ends were cut back, 0 bases at V and 4 bases at J, with 16 bases in the middle. CDR1 and CDR2 (germline): LGHNA, YNFKEQ.

The chain combines TRBV12-3 or TRBV12-4 with TRBJ2-1; D unclear. V dropped 3 bases and J dropped 0 bases, with 6 bases sitting between them. The CDR3 length is 14 residues. The DNA for the CDR3 is TGTGCCAGCAGTTTTGGCTACTCCTACAATGAGCAGTTCTTC. It codes for CASSFGYSYNEQFF.

This clonotype was picked up a small number of times. CDR3 residues: CSAYAITDRRSSYEQYF. The CDR3 region has the DNA TGCAGCGCTTACGCTATTACGGACAGGAGGAGCTCCTACGAGCAGTACTTC. The V call is TRBV29-1, the J call TRBJ2-7; TRBD1 aligns across 7 bases. Per germline, CDR1 SQVTM and CDR2 ANQGSEA. The CDR3 spans 17 residues. With 7 bases clipped from V and 0 bases from J, the junction kept 18 bases outside the gene matches.

The rearrangement joins TRBV4-1 to TRBJ1-2; TRBD1 is a possible D gene (6 bases). This CDR3 contains 15 residues. V was clipped by 5 bases and J by 0 bases, with 13 bases between them. From germline, CDR1 is MGHRA and CDR2 YSYEKL. Written as DNA, the CDR3 is TGCGCCAGCAGCATCTCGGACAGTGCTAACTATGGCTACACCTTC. Translation: CASSISDSANYGYTF.

V is TRBV7-9 and J is TRBJ2-5; D is possibly TRBD2 (5 bases). The CDR3 spans 15 residues. Trimming stripped 5 bases from V and 5 bases from J, with 18 bases between. Germline lookup yields CDR1 SEHNR and CDR2 FQNEAQ (reference sequence). CDR3 region: CASSLGIGEWETQYF. CDR3 DNA: TGTGCCAGCAGCCTCGGGATCGGGGAATGGGAGACCCAGTACTTC.

This clonotype was detected a few times. This chain uses TRBV6-1 with TRBJ2-7; D is undetermined. The V gene lost 1 base and the J gene lost 3 bases, with 7 bases spanning the gap. The V gene's germline CDR1 is MNHNS and CDR2 SASEGT. The CDR3 sequence is 13 residues long. The DNA for the CDR3 is TGTGCCAGCAGTGAAGGTACTTACTACGAGCAGTACTTC. Amino acids: CASSEGTYYEQYF.

The chain is built from TRBV7-9 and TRBJ2-1; weak D call: TRBD2 (6 bases). Trimming took off 2 bases at V and 5 bases at J, with 19 bases between the two ends. Germline values: CDR1 SEHNR, CDR2 FQNEAQ (reference sequence). This CDR3 has 17 amino acids. The DNA of the CDR3 is TGTGCCAGCAGCTTATTTGGTGGAGGGGCTAGGGACAATGAGCAGTTCTTC. As protein: CASSLFGGGARDNEQFF.

This clonotype came up a few times. J is TRBJ1-4 and V is TRBV28, with TRBD1 matching 7 bases. CDR1 is MDHEN and CDR2 is SYDVKM in the germline V gene. V gave up 5 bases and J gave up 3 bases; unmatched junction bases: 6. This CDR3 is 15 amino acids long. As DNA, the CDR3 is TGTGCCAGCAGTCCCGACAGGGAGGCTAATGAAAAACTGTTTTTT. This codes for CASSPDREANEKLFF.

This chain joins TRBV4-1 and TRBJ2-5; weak D call: TRBD2 (5 bases). There are 13 residues in the CDR3. The V end was cut by 6 bases, the J end by 5 bases, with 13 bases between. The germline V gene encodes CDR1 MGHRA and CDR2 YSYEKL. The CDR3 is CASRGSSEETQYF. The CDR3 region has the DNA TGCGCCAGCAGGGGGAGTAGCGAGGAGACCCAGTACTTC.

The table lists this clonotype with a few counts. The rearrangement links TRBV4-1 to TRBJ2-3; TRBD2 matches at 14 bases. CDR1 MGHRA and CDR2 YSYEKL come from the germline V gene. Unmatched junction bases numbered 4, after V lost 3 bases and J lost 11 bases. This CDR3 is 14 amino acids long. Here the CDR3 DNA reads TGCGCCAGCAGCCACGGACTAGCGGGGGGTCGGCAGTATTTT. It yields the protein CASSHGLAGGRQYF.

A few counts support this clonotype. The chain recombines TRBV7-9 with TRBJ2-1; 8 positions match TRBD1. Germline lookup yields CDR1 SEHNR and CDR2 FQNEAQ (reference sequence). The CDR3 covers 15 residues. V lost 3 bases and J lost 8; bases outside the gene matches: 9. The CDR3: CASSFLSGGNDEQFF. The CDR3 DNA is TGTGCCAGCAGCTTCTTATCAGGGGGCAATGATGAGCAGTTCTTC.

The genes are TRBV12-3 or TRBV12-4 and TRBJ1-2; a possible D gene is TRBD1 (5 bases). V was shortened by 6 bases and J by 4 bases, with 12 bases between the two germline ends. The CDR3 loop spans 13 amino acids. The CDR3 region has the DNA TGTGCCAGCAGGGAGGAGGGACCCTATGGCTACACCTTC. As protein: CASREEGPYGYTF.

This clonotype was counted between two and nine times. This chain connects TRBV12-3 or TRBV12-4 to TRBJ2-7; TRBD2 matches 8 bases. This CDR3 is 12 amino acids long. With 6 bases clipped from V and 5 bases from J, the junction kept 3 bases outside the gene matches. The CDR3 nucleotides read TGTGCCAGCAGACAGCGGGGGAACGAGCAGTACTTC. This sequence encodes CASRQRGNEQYF.

V gene TRBV20-1 combines with J gene TRBJ1-6; possible D gene TRBD1, 6 bases. This CDR3 is 16 amino acids long. Germline loops: CDR1 DFQATT, CDR2 SNEGSKA (reference sequence). Trimming took 1 base from V and 4 from J, leaving 14 bases between them. The CDR3: CSARAHRDTYNSPLHF. In nucleotides, the CDR3 is TGCAGTGCTAGAGCCCACCGGGACACATATAATTCACCCCTCCACTTT.

The rearrangement links TRBV20-1 to TRBJ2-2; D call uncertain. V lost 6 bases and J 4 bases, leaving 18 bases between the germline ends. Germline V gives CDR1 DFQATT, CDR2 SNEGSKA (reference sequence). This CDR3 contains 15 residues. The chain's CDR3 is CSAAGPPYGTGELFF. The CDR3 DNA follows: TGCAGTGCAGCCGGACCCCCGTACGGCACCGGGGAGCTGTTTTTT.

The gene calls are TRBV10-3 and TRBJ2-3, with 8 bases that match TRBD2. This CDR3 has 13 amino acids. Trimming at V came to 6 bases and at J to 4 bases, leaving 3 bases not matched to a gene. CDR1 is ENHRY, CDR2 SYGVKD, per germline. The CDR3 DNA follows: TGTGCCATCAGGGAGCGGGGGTCAGATACGCAGTATTTT. Translation gives CAIRERGSDTQYF.